Listed below are T cell receptor beta chains from one sample, sequenced in a study of vaccination effects on CD4 cells after COVID-19. The assay was immunoSEQ multiplex PCR, and TCRdb's table has in-frame clones only and misses some. Seen here are 55,000 or so clones, around 67% observed once, and the top ten hold around 16%. These receptors are not linked to any known antigen. This specimen was CD4+ T cells from PBMCs cultured with SARS-CoV-2 spike peptides, taken before COVID-19 vaccination. The receptors were sampled from a human donor who received a COVID-19 vaccine. The CDR3 runs from the conserved cysteine through the conserved F or W. Fields, in order: clone size, D gene, V gene, J gene, CDR3 protein, CDR3 DNA. The D gene is left open where the match is weak. Expanded clones are given a class, and other clones once, few, many or no size at all.

size: NA
D: NA
V: TRBV28
J: TRBJ1-2
CDR3: CASNLLGRLNYGYTF
DNA: TGTGCCAGCAACCTATTGGGCCGGCTTAACTATGGCTACACCTTC

size: few
D: NA
V: TRBV7-2
J: TRBJ1-2
CDR3: CASSLGGGNYGYTF
DNA: TGTGCCAGCAGCTTAGGTGGCGGAAACTATGGCTACACCTTC

size: NA
D: NA
V: TRBV30
J: TRBJ2-5
CDR3: CAWSVGAGNVQETQYF
DNA: TGTGCCTGGAGTGTAGGGGCAGGGAACGTACAAGAGACCCAGTACTTC

size: NA
D: NA
V: TRBV3-1/TRBV3-2
J: TRBJ2-1
CDR3: CASRVGGSSYNEQFF
DNA: TGTGCCAGCAGGGTAGGGGGGAGCTCCTACAATGAGCAGTTCTTC

size: NA
D: NA
V: TRBV27
J: TRBJ2-3
CDR3: CASSSVGPSGSTDTQYF
DNA: TGTGCCAGCAGTTCGGTGGGTCCCAGCGGAAGCACAGATACGCAGTATTTT

size: NA
D: NA
V: TRBV5-4
J: TRBJ1-1
CDR3: CASSLVGGMNTEAFF
DNA: TGTGCCAGCAGCTTGGTTGGGGGTATGAACACTGAAGCTTTCTTT

size: NA
D: TRBD1
V: TRBV18
J: TRBJ2-2
CDR3: CASSGGTGLNTGELFF
DNA: TGTGCCAGCTCAGGAGGGACAGGGCTGAACACCGGGGAGCTGTTTTTT

size: NA
D: TRBD2
V: TRBV24-1
J: TRBJ2-1
CDR3: CATSDRTSGGALNEQFF
DNA: TGTGCCACCAGTGATCGGACTAGCGGGGGGGCCCTCAATGAGCAGTTCTTC

size: NA
D: TRBD2
V: TRBV28
J: TRBJ2-7
CDR3: CASIRAGGPRSYEQYF
DNA: TGTGCCAGCATACGGGCGGGAGGGCCGAGGTCCTACGAGCAGTACTTC

size: NA
D: NA
V: TRBV7-9
J: TRBJ2-1
CDR3: CASRLRDNYNEQFF
DNA: TGTGCCAGCAGGTTACGGGACAACTACAATGAGCAGTTCTTC

size: NA
D: NA
V: TRBV7-2
J: TRBJ2-7
CDR3: CASSPGQLVYEQYF
DNA: TGTGCCAGCAGCCCAGGACAGCTTGTCTACGAGCAGTACTTC

size: once
D: TRBD1
V: TRBV5-1
J: TRBJ1-2
CDR3: CASSLAPGQGYGYTF
DNA: TGCGCCAGCAGCTTGGCCCCGGGACAGGGCTATGGCTACACCTTC

size: NA
D: NA
V: TRBV28
J: TRBJ2-5
CDR3: CASSGRQAQETQYF
DNA: TGTGCCAGCAGTGGGAGACAGGCCCAGGAGACCCAGTACTTC

size: NA
D: NA
V: TRBV28
J: TRBJ1-4
CDR3: CASVVSRGADEKLFF
DNA: TGTGCCAGCGTCGTGAGTCGGGGGGCGGATGAAAAACTGTTTTTT

size: NA
D: NA
V: TRBV29-1
J: TRBJ1-2
CDR3: CSVIQDTNYGYTF
DNA: TGCAGCGTGATACAAGATACTAACTATGGCTACACCTTC

size: NA
D: NA
V: TRBV27
J: TRBJ1-5
CDR3: CASSPRPSNQPQHF
DNA: TGTGCCAGCAGTCCCAGACCTAGCAATCAGCCCCAGCATTTT

size: NA
D: TRBD1
V: TRBV5-4
J: TRBJ1-2
CDR3: CASSLVPRPDRDGYTF
DNA: TGTGCCAGCAGCCTTGTGCCCCGCCCGGACAGGGATGGCTACACCTTC

size: NA
D: NA
V: TRBV5-1
J: TRBJ1-4
CDR3: CASSLALSGANEKLFF
DNA: TGCGCCAGCAGCTTGGCCCTCTCTGGGGCTAATGAAAAACTGTTTTTT

size: NA
D: TRBD1
V: TRBV7-2
J: TRBJ1-6
CDR3: CASTKTGVGNSPLHF
DNA: TGTGCCAGCACCAAGACAGGGGTCGGTAATTCACCCCTCCACTTT

size: NA
D: TRBD1
V: TRBV23-1
J: TRBJ1-2
CDR3: CASMLSGTGYGYTF
DNA: TGCGCCAGCATGCTATCCGGGACAGGCTATGGCTACACCTTC

size: NA
D: TRBD2
V: TRBV18
J: TRBJ2-1
CDR3: CASSLYWTGGEDEQFF
DNA: TGTGCCAGCTCACTCTACTGGACTGGGGGGGAGGATGAGCAGTTCTTC

size: NA
D: NA
V: TRBV4-3
J: TRBJ2-7
CDR3: CASSQEGGEKSYEQYF
DNA: TGCGCCAGCAGCCAAGAGGGGGGAGAGAAGTCCTACGAGCAGTACTTC

size: NA
D: NA
V: TRBV6-5
J: TRBJ1-2
CDR3: CASTKSAGSSHGYTF
DNA: TGTGCCAGCACCAAAAGCGCAGGGAGCAGTCATGGCTACACCTTC

size: NA
D: NA
V: TRBV5-4
J: TRBJ1-3
CDR3: CASSFRAGGNTIYF
DNA: TGTGCCAGCAGCTTCAGGGCAGGAGGAAACACCATATATTTT

size: NA
D: TRBD1
V: TRBV19
J: TRBJ2-7
CDR3: CASSIEGTGPYEQYF
DNA: TGTGCCAGTAGTATAGAGGGGACAGGCCCCTACGAGCAGTACTTC

size: few
D: NA
V: TRBV19
J: TRBJ2-7
CDR3: CASRMTGRTSYEQYF
DNA: TGTGCCAGTAGGATGACAGGCCGAACGTCCTACGAGCAGTACTTC

size: NA
D: TRBD2
V: TRBV4-1
J: TRBJ2-7
CDR3: CASSQDRGLAGLRSYEQYF
DNA: TGCGCCAGCAGCCAAGATCGGGGACTAGCGGGATTGAGATCCTACGAGCAGTACTTC

size: few
D: NA
V: TRBV5-1
J: TRBJ1-2
CDR3: CASSFAENYGYTF
DNA: TGCGCCAGCAGCTTCGCAGAAAACTATGGCTACACCTTC